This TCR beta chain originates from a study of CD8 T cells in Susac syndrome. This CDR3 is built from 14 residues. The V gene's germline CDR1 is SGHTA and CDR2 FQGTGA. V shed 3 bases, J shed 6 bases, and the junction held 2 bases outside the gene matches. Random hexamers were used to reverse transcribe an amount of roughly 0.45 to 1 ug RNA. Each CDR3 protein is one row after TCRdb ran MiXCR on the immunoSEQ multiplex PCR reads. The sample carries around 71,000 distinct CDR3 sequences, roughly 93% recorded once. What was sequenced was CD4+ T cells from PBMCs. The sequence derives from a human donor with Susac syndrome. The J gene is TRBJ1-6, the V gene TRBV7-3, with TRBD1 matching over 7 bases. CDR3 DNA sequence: TGTGCCAGCAGCTTCCAGGGGGTTAATTCACCCCTCCACTTT. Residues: CASSFQGVNSPLHF.